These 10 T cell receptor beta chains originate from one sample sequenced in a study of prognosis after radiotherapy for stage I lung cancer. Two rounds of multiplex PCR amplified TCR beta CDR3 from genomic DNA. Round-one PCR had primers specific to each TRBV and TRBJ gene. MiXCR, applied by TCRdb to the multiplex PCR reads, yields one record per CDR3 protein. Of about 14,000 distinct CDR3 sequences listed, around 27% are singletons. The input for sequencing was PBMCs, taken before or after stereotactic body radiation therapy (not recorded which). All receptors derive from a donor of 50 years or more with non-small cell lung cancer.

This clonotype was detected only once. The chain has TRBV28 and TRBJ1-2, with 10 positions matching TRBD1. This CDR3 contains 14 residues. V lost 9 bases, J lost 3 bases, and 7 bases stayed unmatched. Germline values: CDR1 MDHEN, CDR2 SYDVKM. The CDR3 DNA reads TGTGCCAGGACACTCGGGACAGGGGACTATGGCTACACCTTC. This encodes CARTLGTGDYGYTF.

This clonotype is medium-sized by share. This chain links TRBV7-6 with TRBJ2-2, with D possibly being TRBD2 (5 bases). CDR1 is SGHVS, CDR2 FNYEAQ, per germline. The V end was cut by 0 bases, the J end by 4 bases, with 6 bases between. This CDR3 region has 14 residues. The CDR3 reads CASSLAGATGELFF. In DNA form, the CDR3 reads TGTGCCAGCAGCTTAGCGGGAGCCACCGGGGAGCTGTTTTTT.

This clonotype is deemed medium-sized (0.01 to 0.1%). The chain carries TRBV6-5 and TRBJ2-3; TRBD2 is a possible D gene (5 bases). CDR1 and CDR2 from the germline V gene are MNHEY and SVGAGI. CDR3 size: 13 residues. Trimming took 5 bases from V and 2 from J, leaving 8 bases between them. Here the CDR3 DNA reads TGTGCCAGCAGTACTCGGGACACAGATACGCAGTATTTT. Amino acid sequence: CASSTRDTDTQYF.

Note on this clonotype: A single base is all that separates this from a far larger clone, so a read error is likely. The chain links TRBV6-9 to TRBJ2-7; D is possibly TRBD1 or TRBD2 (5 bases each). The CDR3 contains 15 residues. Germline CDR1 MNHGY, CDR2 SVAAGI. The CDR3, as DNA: TGTGCCAACAGTTACTTCCGGGACCGCAACTACGAGCAGTACTTC. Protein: CANSYFRDRNYEQYF.

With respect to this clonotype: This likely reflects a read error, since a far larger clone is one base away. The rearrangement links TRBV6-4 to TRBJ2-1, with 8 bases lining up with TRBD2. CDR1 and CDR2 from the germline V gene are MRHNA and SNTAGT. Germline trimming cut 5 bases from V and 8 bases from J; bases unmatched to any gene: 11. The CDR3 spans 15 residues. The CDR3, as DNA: TGTGCCAGCAGTTATTCGCGAGCGGGAGTCTATGAGCAGTTCTTC. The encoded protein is CASSYSRAGVYEQFF.

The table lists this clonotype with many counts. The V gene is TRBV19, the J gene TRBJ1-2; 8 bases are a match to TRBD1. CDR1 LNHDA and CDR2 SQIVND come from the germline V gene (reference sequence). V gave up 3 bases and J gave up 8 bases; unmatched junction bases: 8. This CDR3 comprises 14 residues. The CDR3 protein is CASSIRGRSGGYTF. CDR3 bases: TGTGCCAGTAGTATCAGGGGGCGCTCTGGCGGCTACACCTTC.

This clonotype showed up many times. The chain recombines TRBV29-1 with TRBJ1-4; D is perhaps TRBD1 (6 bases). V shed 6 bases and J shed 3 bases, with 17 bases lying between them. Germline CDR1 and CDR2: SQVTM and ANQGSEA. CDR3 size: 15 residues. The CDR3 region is CSVLQGAGANEKLFF. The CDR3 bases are TGCAGCGTACTACAGGGAGCAGGGGCTAATGAAAAACTGTTTTTT.

CDR3 DNA: TGTGCCAGCACCCCGGGACAGGGGGGTTTGTCGTTATATCAGCCCCAGCATTTT. It codes for CASTPGQGGLSLYQPQHF. The chain has TRBV12-3 or TRBV12-4 and TRBJ1-5, with 11 positions matching TRBD1. V shed 7 bases and J 5 bases; nucleotides not matched to a gene: 16. The CDR3 extends over 18 amino acids.

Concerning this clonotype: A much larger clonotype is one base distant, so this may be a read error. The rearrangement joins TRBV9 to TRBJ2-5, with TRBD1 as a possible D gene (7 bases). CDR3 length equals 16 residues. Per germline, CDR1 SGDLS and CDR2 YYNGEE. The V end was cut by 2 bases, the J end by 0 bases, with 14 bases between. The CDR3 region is CASSVTRGGNQETQYF. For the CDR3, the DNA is TGTGCCAGCAGCGTGACTAGAGGGGGCAACCAAGAGACCCAGTACTTC.

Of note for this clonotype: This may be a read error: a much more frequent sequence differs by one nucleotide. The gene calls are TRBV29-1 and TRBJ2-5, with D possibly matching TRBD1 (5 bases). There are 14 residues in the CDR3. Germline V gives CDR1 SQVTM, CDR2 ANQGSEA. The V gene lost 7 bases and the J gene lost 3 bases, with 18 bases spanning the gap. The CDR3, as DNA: TGCAGCGACACGCCCTTTGGCAGGGAAGAGACCCAGTACTTC. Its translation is CSDTPFGREETQYF.